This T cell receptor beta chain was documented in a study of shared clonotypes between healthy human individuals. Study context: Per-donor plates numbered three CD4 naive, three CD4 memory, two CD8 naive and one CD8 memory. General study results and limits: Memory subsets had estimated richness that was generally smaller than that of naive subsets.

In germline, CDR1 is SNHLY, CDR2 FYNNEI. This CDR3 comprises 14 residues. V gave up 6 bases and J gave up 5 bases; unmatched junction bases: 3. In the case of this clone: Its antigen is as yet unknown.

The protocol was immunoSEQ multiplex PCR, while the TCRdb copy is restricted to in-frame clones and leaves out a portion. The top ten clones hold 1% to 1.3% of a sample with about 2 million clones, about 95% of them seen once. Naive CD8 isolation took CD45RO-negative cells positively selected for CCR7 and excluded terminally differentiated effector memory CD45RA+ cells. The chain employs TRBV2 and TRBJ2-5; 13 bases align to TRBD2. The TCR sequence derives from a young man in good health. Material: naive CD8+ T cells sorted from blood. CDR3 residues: CASRGLAGVETQYF. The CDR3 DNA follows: TGTGCCAGCAGAGGACTAGCGGGAGTGGAGACCCAGTACTTC.